This T cell receptor (beta chain) was retrieved from a study of blood T cell repertoires in COVID-19. Those enrolled in Seattle joined during active infection and were followed longitudinally afterward. The junction had 3 bases not matched to a gene; V was cut back by 0 bases and J by 7 bases. Germline-derived CDR1 and CDR2 are SGHDT and YYEEEE. This CDR3 is built from 15 residues. Authors' analysis steps: It was from reference gene primer amplification that nucleated cell counts were estimated. TCRdb's copy holds only in-frame clones and misses some; the assay was immunoSEQ multiplex PCR. For V, J and clone size, that table is used; D and trimming come from the DNA. The sample lists some 520,000 clones; nearly 90% were seen once.

Material for sequencing was peripheral blood. The chain uses TRBV5-6 and TRBJ1-4, with 10 bases that match TRBD1. The clonotype originates from a man aged 18 to 30 with COVID-19, enrolled during active disease. The CDR3 DNA reads as TGTGCCAGCAGCTTGGGCGGGACAGGGGTTGAAAAACTGTTTTTT. It yields the protein CASSLGGTGVEKLFF. The full variable domain, its missing parts supplied by reference TRBV5-6 and TRBJ1-4, is DAGVTQSPTHLIKTRGQQVTLRCSPKSGHDTVSWYQQALGQGPQFIFQYYEEEERQRGNFPDRFSGHQFPNYSSELNVNALLLGDSALYLCASSLGGTGVEKLFFGSGTQLSVL.